This T cell receptor (beta chain) was sequenced during a study of CD8+CD57+ T cells in acquired aplastic anemia (dated by TCRdb to about 2018). For the study in its entirety: On average, sorted CD4+ and CD8+ cells yielded 3.2 ug of extracted DNA, with a range of roughly 0.17 to 27.4 ug. Healthy donor samples averaged about 9.9 million reads for CD4+ and around 12 million for CD8+ cells.

In this study, sorted CD4+ and CD8+ T cells from the blood of healthy subjects and of severe aplastic anemia patients had their TCR repertoires deep-sequenced. Ficoll-Paque density gradient centrifugation was used to isolate peripheral blood mononuclear cells. Before DNA was extracted, CD4+ and CD8+ T cells were sorted using either FACS or magnetic beads. Broad study findings and their caveats: Patients and healthy controls showed no significant difference in CD8+ Simpson's diversity (P=0.060). Roughly 30 CD8+ CDR3 sequences were shared between patients and controls but appeared highly expressed in patients and within their immunodominant clones.

The V end loses 8 bases and the J end loses 0 bases, and a stretch of 6 bases separates them. Inclusive of the bounding cysteine and phenylalanine, the CDR3 is 13 residues long. Only the CDR3 DNA is retained, 39 bases long and in frame from the first base. CDR1 and CDR2 were assigned from the germline V gene as KGHDR and SFDVKD. Remarks on this clonotype: No antigen is known for it. No much larger clone exists at a distance of one base, and base qualities are not known.

TCR beta VDJ combination and CDR3 sequence profiling used genomic DNA as the template. TCR repertoire sequencing was run on an Illumina HiSeq 2000. The original pipeline was this. TRBV/TRBJ rearrangement plots, CDR3 size and DJ length profiles, and Simpson's diversity index were used to evaluate the repertoires. The immunodominant clone was defined as the most abundant DNA sequence in deep sequencing data. CDR3 amino acid sequences were checked for sharing across subjects and were also compared against the VDJdb database and published repertoires. The public sequencing data were trimmed at Q25 with fastp and processed into clonotypes with MiXCR by TCRdb, which kept only in-frame beta chains. Entries are consolidated by CDR3 protein sequence, retaining the most common genes and DNA. TCRdb, rather than the study authors, made the V and J calls. This sample has a few hundred thousand distinct CDR3 sequences in its table, and 61% of those were observed once. Approximately 30% of the sample goes to the ten largest clones.

This TCR was recovered from a human donor in good health. Sample: sorted CD4+, CD8+, or CD8+CD57+ T cells (not recorded which) from PBMCs. The chain links TRBV24-1 with TRBJ2-2; no D gene can be assigned with confidence. CDR3 sequence: CATKGSNTGELFF. The sequenced DNA: TGTGCCACCAAGGGATCGAACACCGGGGAGCTGTTTTTT.